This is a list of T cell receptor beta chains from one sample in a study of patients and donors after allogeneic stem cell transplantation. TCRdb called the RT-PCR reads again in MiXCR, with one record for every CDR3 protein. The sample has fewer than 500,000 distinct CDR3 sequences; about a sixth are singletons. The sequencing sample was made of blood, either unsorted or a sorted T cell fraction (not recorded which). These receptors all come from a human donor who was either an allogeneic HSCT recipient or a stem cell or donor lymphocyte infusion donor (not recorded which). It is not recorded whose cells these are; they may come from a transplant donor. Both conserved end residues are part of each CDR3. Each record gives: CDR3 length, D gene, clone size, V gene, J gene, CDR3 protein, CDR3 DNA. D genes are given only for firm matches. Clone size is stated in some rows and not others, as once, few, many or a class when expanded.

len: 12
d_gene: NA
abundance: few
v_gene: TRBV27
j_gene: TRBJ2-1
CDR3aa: CASSLYGVEQFF
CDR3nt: TGTGCCAGCAGTTTATACGGGGTAGAGCAGTTCTTC

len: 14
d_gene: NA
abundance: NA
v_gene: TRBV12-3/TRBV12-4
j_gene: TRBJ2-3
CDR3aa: CASSLVLEPDTQYF
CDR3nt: TGTGCCAGCAGTTTAGTGCTAGAGCCAGATACGCAGTATTTT

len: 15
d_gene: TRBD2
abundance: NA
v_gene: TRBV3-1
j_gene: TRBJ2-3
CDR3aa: CASSPLAGATDTQYF
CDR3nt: TGTGCCAGCAGCCCGTTAGCGGGGGCCACAGATACGCAGTATTTT

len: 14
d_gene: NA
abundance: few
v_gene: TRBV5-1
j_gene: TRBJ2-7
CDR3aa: CASRREDDSYEQYF
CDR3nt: TGCGCCAGCCGAAGGGAGGACGATTCCTACGAGCAGTACTTC

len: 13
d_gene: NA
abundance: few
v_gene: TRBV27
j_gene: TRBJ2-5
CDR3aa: CASSFGVRETQYF
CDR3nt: TGTGCCAGCAGTTTTGGGGTCAGGGAGACCCAGTACTTC

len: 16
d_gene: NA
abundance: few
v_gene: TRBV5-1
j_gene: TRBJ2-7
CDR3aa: CASSQNRSPSSYEQYF
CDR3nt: TGCGCCAGCAGCCAAAACAGGTCTCCGAGCTCCTACGAGCAGTACTTC

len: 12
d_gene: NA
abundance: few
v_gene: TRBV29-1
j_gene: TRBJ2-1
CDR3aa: CSARQGGNEQFF
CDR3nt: TGCAGCGCCCGACAGGGAGGAAATGAGCAGTTCTTC

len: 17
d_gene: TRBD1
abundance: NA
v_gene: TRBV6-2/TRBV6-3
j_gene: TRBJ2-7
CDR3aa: CATGSGTGPVGSGEQYF
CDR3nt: TGTGCCACCGGGAGTGGGACAGGGCCGGTGGGGTCTGGCGAGCAGTACTTC

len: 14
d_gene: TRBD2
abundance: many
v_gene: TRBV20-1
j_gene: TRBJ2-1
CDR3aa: CSAGGLAAYNEQFF
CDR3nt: TGCAGTGCCGGGGGACTAGCGGCCTACAATGAGCAGTTCTTC

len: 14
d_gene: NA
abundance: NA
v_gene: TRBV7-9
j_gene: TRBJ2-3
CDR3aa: CASSSLAYTDTQYF
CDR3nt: TGTGCCAGCAGCTCTCTAGCGTACACAGATACGCAGTATTTT

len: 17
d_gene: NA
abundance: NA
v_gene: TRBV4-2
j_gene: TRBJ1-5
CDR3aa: CASSQDKEPGGDQPQHF
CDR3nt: TGTGCCAGCAGCCAAGATAAAGAACCGGGAGGGGATCAGCCCCAGCATTTT

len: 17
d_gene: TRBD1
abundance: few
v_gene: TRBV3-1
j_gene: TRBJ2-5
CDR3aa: CASSQTGTGDIQETQYF
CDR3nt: TGTGCCAGCAGCCAAACCGGGACAGGGGACATTCAAGAGACCCAGTACTTC

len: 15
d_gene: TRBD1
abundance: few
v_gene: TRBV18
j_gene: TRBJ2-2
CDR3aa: CASSPPRTGAGELFF
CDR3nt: TGTGCCAGCTCACCACCGAGGACAGGGGCCGGGGAGCTGTTTTTT

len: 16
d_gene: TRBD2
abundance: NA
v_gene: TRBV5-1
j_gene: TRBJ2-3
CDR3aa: CASSSGTSGFTDTQYF
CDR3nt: TGCGCCAGCAGTTCCGGGACTAGCGGTTTCACAGATACGCAGTATTTT

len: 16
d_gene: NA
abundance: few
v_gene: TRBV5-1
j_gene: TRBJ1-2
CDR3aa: CASSLAGGSGGSGYTF
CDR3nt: TGCGCCAGCAGCTTGGCCGGTGGCAGTGGGGGATCTGGCTACACCTTC

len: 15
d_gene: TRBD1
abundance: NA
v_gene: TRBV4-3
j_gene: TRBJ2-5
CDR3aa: CASSRNRGRVETQYF
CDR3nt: TGCGCCAGCAGCCGCAACAGGGGGCGAGTGGAGACCCAGTACTTC

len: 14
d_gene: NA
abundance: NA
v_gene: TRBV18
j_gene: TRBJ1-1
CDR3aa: CASSPTAENTEAFF
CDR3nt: TGTGCCAGCTCACCAACGGCAGAGAACACTGAAGCTTTCTTT

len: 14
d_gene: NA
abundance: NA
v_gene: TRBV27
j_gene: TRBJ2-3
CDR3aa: CASSLWDSTDTQYF
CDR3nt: TGTGCCAGCAGTTTGTGGGATAGCACAGATACGCAGTATTTT

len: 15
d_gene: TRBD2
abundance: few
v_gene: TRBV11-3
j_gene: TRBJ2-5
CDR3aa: CASSLGSGGVETQYF
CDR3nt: TGTGCCAGCAGCTTAGGTAGCGGGGGAGTGGAGACCCAGTACTTC

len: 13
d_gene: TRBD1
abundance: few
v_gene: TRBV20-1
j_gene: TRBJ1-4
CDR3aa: CSARYRGPEKLFF
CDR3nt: TGCAGTGCTAGATACAGGGGGCCTGAAAAACTGTTTTTT

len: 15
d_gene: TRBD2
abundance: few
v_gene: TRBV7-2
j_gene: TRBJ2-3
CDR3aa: CASRSSGGRTDTQYF
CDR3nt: TGTGCCAGCAGATCTAGCGGGGGTCGCACAGATACGCAGTATTTT

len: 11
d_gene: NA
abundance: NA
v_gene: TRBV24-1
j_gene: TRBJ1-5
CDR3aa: CATSAGQPQHF
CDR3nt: TGTGCCACGAGTGCGGGGCAGCCCCAGCATTTT

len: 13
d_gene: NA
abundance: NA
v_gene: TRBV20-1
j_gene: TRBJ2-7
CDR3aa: CSANGGYSYEQYF
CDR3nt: TGCAGTGCCAACGGGGGCTATTCCTACGAGCAGTACTTC

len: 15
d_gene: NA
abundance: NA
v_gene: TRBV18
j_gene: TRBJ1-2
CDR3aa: CASSPLGAGGYGYTF
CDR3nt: TGTGCCAGCTCACCACTCGGGGCTGGTGGCTATGGCTACACCTTC

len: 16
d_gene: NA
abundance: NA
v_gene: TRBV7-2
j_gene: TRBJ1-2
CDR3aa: CASSLVLRHTGDGYTF
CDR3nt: TGTGCCAGCAGCTTAGTTTTGCGACATACAGGAGATGGCTACACCTTC

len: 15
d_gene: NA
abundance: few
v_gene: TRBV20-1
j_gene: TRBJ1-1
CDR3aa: CSARDPGQGRTEAFF
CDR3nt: TGCAGTGCTAGAGATCCCGGCCAGGGTAGGACTGAAGCTTTCTTT

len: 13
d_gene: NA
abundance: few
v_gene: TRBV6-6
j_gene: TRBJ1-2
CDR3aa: CASSPLNVYGYTF
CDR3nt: TGTGCCAGCAGTCCCCTTAACGTCTATGGCTACACCTTC

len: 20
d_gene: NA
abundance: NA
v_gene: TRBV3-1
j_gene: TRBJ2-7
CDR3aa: CASSQEVLTTPLRVTYEQYF
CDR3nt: TGTGCCAGCAGCCAAGAGGTCCTTACAACCCCGCTGCGCGTAACCTACGAGCAGTACTTC

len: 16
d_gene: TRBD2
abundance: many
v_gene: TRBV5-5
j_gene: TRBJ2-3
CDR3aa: CASSPIGRESTDTQYF
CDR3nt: TGTGCCAGCAGCCCGATCGGGCGGGAGAGCACAGATACGCAGTATTTT

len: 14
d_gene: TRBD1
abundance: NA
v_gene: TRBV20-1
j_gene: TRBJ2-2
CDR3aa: CSAGWTGWAGELFF
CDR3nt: TGCAGTGCTGGATGGACAGGGTGGGCCGGGGAGCTGTTTTTT

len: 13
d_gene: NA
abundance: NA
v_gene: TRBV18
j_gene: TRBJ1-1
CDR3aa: CASSPDRSTEAFF
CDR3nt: TGTGCCAGCTCACCCGACAGGTCCACTGAAGCTTTCTTT

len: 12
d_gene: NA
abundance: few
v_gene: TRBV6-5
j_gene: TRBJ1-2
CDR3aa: CASRATGMGYTF
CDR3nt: TGTGCCAGCAGGGCGACAGGAATGGGCTACACCTTC

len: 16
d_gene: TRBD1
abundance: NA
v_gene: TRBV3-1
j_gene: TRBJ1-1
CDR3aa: CASSLSIQGAYTGAFF
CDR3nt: TGTGCCAGCAGCCTATCGATACAGGGGGCCTACACTGGAGCTTTCTTT

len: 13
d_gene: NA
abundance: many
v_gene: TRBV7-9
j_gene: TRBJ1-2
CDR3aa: CASSFPGNYGYTF
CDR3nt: TGTGCCAGCAGCTTCCCGGGAAACTATGGCTACACCTTC

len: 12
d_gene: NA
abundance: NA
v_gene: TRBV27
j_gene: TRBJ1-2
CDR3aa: CASSSGVKGYTF
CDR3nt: TGTGCCAGCAGTTCGGGGGTAAAGGGCTACACCTTC

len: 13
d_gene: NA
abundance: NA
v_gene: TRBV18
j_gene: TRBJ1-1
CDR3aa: CATKTHGNTEAFF
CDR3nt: TGTGCCACCAAGACTCACGGGAACACTGAAGCTTTCTTT

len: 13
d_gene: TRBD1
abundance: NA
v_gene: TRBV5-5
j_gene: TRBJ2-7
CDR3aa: CASSRGQSYEQYF
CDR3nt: TGTGCCAGCAGCAGGGGACAGTCCTACGAGCAGTACTTC

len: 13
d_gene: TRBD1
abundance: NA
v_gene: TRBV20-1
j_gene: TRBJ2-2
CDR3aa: CSARPGGRGELFF
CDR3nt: TGCAGTGCTAGACCAGGGGGTCGCGGGGAGCTGTTTTTT

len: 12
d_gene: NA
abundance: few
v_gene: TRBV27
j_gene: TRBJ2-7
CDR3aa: CASSFWGYEQYF
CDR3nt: TGTGCCAGCAGTTTCTGGGGCTACGAGCAGTACTTC

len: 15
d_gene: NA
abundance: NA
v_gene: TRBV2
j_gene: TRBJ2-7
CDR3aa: CASSTRGGRAREQYF
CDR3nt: TGTGCCAGCAGTACTAGAGGGGGGAGGGCCCGCGAGCAGTACTTC

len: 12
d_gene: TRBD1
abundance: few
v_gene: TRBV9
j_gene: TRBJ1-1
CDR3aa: CASSPQDRDAFF
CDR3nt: TGTGCCAGCAGCCCCCAGGACAGGGATGCTTTCTTT

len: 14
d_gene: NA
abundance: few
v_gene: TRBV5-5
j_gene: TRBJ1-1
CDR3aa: CASSLSMGNTEAFF
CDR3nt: TGTGCCAGCAGCTTGTCTATGGGGAACACTGAAGCTTTCTTT

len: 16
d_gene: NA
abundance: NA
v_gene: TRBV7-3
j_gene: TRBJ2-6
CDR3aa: CASSQQPVAGANVLTF
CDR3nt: TGTGCCAGCAGCCAACAACCGGTCGCTGGGGCCAACGTCCTGACTTTC

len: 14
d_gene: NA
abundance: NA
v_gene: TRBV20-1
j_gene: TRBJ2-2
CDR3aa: CSAIQVANTGELFF
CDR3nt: TGCAGTGCCATACAGGTCGCGAACACCGGGGAGCTGTTTTTT

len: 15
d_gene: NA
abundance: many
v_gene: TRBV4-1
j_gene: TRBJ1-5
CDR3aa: CASSQFQSGSQPQHF
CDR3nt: TGCGCCAGCAGCCAGTTCCAGTCAGGGAGTCAGCCCCAGCATTTT

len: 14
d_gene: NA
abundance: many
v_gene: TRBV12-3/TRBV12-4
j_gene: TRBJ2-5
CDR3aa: CASTQRGVKETQYF
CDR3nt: TGTGCCAGCACCCAGCGTGGGGTCAAAGAGACCCAGTACTTC

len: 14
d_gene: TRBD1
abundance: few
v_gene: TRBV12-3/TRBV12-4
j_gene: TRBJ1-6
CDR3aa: CASSFGQGLLPLHF
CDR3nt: TGTGCCAGCAGTTTCGGACAGGGTCTCCTACCCCTCCACTTT

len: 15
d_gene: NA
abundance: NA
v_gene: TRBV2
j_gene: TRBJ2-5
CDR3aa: CASSSRARGKETQYF
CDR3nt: TGTGCCAGCAGTTCAAGGGCGCGGGGAAAAGAGACCCAGTACTTC

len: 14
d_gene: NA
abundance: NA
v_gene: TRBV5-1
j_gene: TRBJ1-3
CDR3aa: CASSLGTIGNTIYF
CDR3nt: TGCGCCAGCAGCTTAGGGACAATTGGAAACACCATATATTTT

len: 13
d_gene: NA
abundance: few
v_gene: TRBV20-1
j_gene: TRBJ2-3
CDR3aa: CSASYRSTDTQYF
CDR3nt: TGCAGTGCTAGTTATAGGAGCACAGATACGCAGTATTTT

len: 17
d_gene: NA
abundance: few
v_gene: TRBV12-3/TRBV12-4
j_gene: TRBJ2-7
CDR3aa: CASSPLLDSRIPYEQYF
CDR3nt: TGTGCCAGCAGTCCGCTCCTGGACAGTCGGATCCCTTACGAGCAGTACTTC

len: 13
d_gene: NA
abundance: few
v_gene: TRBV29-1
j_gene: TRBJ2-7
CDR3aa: CSVALDSSYEQYF
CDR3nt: TGCAGCGTTGCCCTGGATAGTTCCTACGAGCAGTACTTC

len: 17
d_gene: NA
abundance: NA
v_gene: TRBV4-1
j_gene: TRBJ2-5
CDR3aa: CASSQGHQRVVGETQYF
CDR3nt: TGCGCCAGCAGCCAAGGTCACCAGCGGGTAGTGGGCGAGACCCAGTACTTC

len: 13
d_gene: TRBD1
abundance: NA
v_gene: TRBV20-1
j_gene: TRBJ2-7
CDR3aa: CSLRDSGSYEQYF
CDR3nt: TGCAGTCTCCGGGACAGTGGGTCCTACGAGCAGTACTTC

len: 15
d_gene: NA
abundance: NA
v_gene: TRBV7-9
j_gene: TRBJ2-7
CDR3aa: CASSGKAGPAYEQYF
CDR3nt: TGTGCCAGCAGCGGGAAGGCGGGCCCGGCCTACGAGCAGTACTTC

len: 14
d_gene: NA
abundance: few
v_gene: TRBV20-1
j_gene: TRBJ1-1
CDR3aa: CSARGGRGNTEAFF
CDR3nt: TGCAGTGCTAGAGGGGGTAGGGGGAATACTGAAGCTTTCTTT

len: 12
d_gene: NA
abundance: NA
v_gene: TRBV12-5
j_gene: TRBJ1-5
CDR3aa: CASGFEGQPQHF
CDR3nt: TGTGCTAGTGGTTTCGAGGGTCAGCCCCAGCATTTT

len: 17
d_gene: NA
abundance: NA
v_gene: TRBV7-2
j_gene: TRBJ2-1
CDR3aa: CASSLVFLLGVYNEQFF
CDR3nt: TGTGCCAGCAGCTTAGTCTTTCTGCTCGGCGTCTACAATGAGCAGTTCTTC

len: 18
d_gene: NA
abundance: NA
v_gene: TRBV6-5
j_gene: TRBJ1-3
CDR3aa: CASSYSPSGPLSGNTIYF
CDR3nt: TGTGCCAGCAGTTACTCGCCCTCCGGGCCGCTCTCTGGAAACACCATATATTTT